Listed below are T cell receptor beta chains from one sample, sequenced in a study of vaccination effects on CD4 cells after COVID-19. Generated by immunoSEQ multiplex PCR, the TCRdb table keeps only in-frame clones and is missing some. The sample shows 20,000 to 25,000 clones, around 70% of them seen only once. Antigens for these TCRs are unknown. This specimen consisted of CD4+ T cells from PBMCs cultured with SARS-CoV-2 spike peptides, obtained after COVID-19 vaccination. Receptors were obtained from a human donor who received a COVID-19 vaccine. Both conserved end residues are part of each CDR3. The D gene is left open where the match is weak. The size field is filled for only some rows; it gives once, few, many or a size class.

D gene,J gene,V gene,clone size,CDR3 DNA,CDR3 protein
NA,TRBJ1-1,TRBV13,NA,TGTGCCAGCAGCTTGGAGAGGGAAGCTTTCTTT,CASSLEREAFF
TRBD1,TRBJ1-2,TRBV18,NA,TGTGCCAGCTCACCACGTATTGAAGGGACAGGAATAGGTGGCTACACCTTC,CASSPRIEGTGIGGYTF
TRBD1,TRBJ1-6,TRBV30,NA,TGTGCCTGGAGTGTACAGGGGGGAGGATCACCCCTCCACTTT,CAWSVQGGGSPLHF
TRBD1,TRBJ1-1,TRBV6-6,NA,TGTGCCAGCAGTTCTACCCAACAGGGGAAGAACACTGAAGCTTTCTTT,CASSSTQQGKNTEAFF
NA,TRBJ1-4,TRBV7-8,NA,TGTGCCAGCCGGAAAAGGGACAAAAAAGAAAAACTGTTTTTT,CASRKRDKKEKLFF
NA,TRBJ2-6,TRBV19,NA,TGTGCCAGTATTGGAACATCTGGGGCCAACGTCCTGACTTTC,CASIGTSGANVLTF
NA,TRBJ2-1,TRBV7-7,medium-sized,TGTGCCAGCAGCTCGGGACGGACAATAGCCTACAATGAGCAGTTCTTC,CASSSGRTIAYNEQFF
TRBD1,TRBJ1-1,TRBV9,NA,TGTGCCAGCAGCCCTACGACAGGGGGTTTTGACACTGAAGCTTTCTTT,CASSPTTGGFDTEAFF
NA,TRBJ2-7,TRBV10-1,NA,TGCGCCAGCAGTGAGTATTTCCGGGCAGGGGAGCCCCACGAGCAGTACTTC,CASSEYFRAGEPHEQYF
TRBD1,TRBJ2-5,TRBV5-1,NA,TGCGCCAGCAGCTTCAATCCAGGGGGACAAGAGACCCAGTACTTC,CASSFNPGGQETQYF
NA,TRBJ1-1,TRBV3-1/TRBV3-2,NA,TGTGCCAGCAGCCTGACAGGAATCACTGAAGCTTTCTTT,CASSLTGITEAFF
NA,TRBJ1-2,TRBV18,once,TGTGCCAGCTCCTCAGACCCGCAGCCCCCCTATGGCTACACCTTC,CASSSDPQPPYGYTF
NA,TRBJ2-7,TRBV9,NA,TGTGCCAGCAGCGTAGGGTCTACGGCAGGCCACGAGCAGTACTTC,CASSVGSTAGHEQYF
NA,TRBJ2-2,TRBV28,NA,TGTGCCAGCAGAGTCTCTTCGAACACCGGGGAGCTGTTTTTT,CASRVSSNTGELFF
TRBD1,TRBJ1-1,TRBV11-3,NA,TGTGCCAGCAGCTTAGACCCAGGGGGCCACACTGAAGCTTTCTTT,CASSLDPGGHTEAFF
TRBD1,TRBJ1-6,TRBV5-1,NA,TGCGCCAGCAGCCCTTCAGGGGGAAATTCACCCCTCCACTTT,CASSPSGGNSPLHF
TRBD2,TRBJ2-2,TRBV11-2,NA,TGTGCCAGCAGCTTAGATCGGGGGGCCGGGGAGCTGTTTTTT,CASSLDRGAGELFF
NA,TRBJ2-1,TRBV9,NA,TGTGCCAGCAGCCCCCGTCCGGCTTTTGGCAATGAGCAGTTCTTC,CASSPRPAFGNEQFF
TRBD1,TRBJ2-3,TRBV5-1,NA,TGCGCCAGCAGCCTAGGGACAGGGACGCCGCGGTGGTATTTT,CASSLGTGTPRWYF
NA,TRBJ2-3,TRBV29-1,NA,TGCAGCGTTGAGGCAGGTTTGAGCACAGATACGCAGTATTTT,CSVEAGLSTDTQYF
NA,TRBJ1-1,TRBV6-4,NA,TGTGCCAGCAGCAGAACCAGAGACACTGAAGCTTTCTTT,CASSRTRDTEAFF
NA,TRBJ2-7,TRBV4-1,few,TGCGCCAGCAGGTCACCGAACTACGAGCAGTACTTC,CASRSPNYEQYF
TRBD2,TRBJ2-1,TRBV10-3,NA,TGTGCCACTCAGACTAGCGGCTCCTACAATGAGCAGTTCTTC,CATQTSGSYNEQFF
NA,TRBJ2-2,TRBV3-1/TRBV3-2,few,TGTGCCAGCAGCCAACTCAGAACCACCGGGGAGCTGTTTTTT,CASSQLRTTGELFF
TRBD2,TRBJ2-1,TRBV9,NA,TGTGCCAGCAGCGTAGGTCGGGCGGGGAGGGCTAACAATGAGCAGTTCTTC,CASSVGRAGRANNEQFF
NA,TRBJ1-3,TRBV5-1,NA,TGCGCCAGCCAGGACAGATCCTTCTCTGGAAACACCATATATTTT,CASQDRSFSGNTIYF
NA,TRBJ1-2,TRBV10-1,few,TGCGCCAGCGGGGCGGGAGAGACACTCCTGAGTCCTAATTTCGACCATGGCTACACCTTC,CASGAGETLLSPNFDHGYTF
NA,TRBJ2-4,TRBV6-5,NA,TGTGCCAGCAGGTTCTGGGGAAACATTCAGTACTTC,CASRFWGNIQYF
NA,TRBJ2-1,TRBV29-1,NA,TGCAGCGTTAACGCGGTTTATCTCGGTATAGATGAGCAGTTCTTC,CSVNAVYLGIDEQFF
NA,TRBJ2-5,TRBV3-1/TRBV3-2,NA,TGTGCCAGCAGCCAACTGGGGGCGACGGAGACCCAGTACTTC,CASSQLGATETQYF
NA,TRBJ1-1,TRBV10-2,NA,TGCGCCAGCAGTGGGCAGGGGTATGATGCTTTCTTT,CASSGQGYDAFF
NA,TRBJ2-1,TRBV10-3,NA,TGTGCCATCAGTGGGCAGGGAAGATTCAATGAGCAGTTCTTC,CAISGQGRFNEQFF
NA,TRBJ1-6,TRBV6-5,NA,TGTGCCAGCAGTTACTCGGCAGTCGGGAATTCACCCCTCCACTTT,CASSYSAVGNSPLHF
NA,TRBJ1-4,TRBV6-5,NA,TGTGCCAGCAGGATGGACGGCGCGACTAATGAAAAACTGTTTTTT,CASRMDGATNEKLFF
NA,TRBJ1-2,TRBV2,once,TGTGCCAGCAGTGAAACGGGGGACGGCTACACCTTC,CASSETGDGYTF
NA,TRBJ2-6,TRBV10-3,NA,TGTGCCATCAGTGAGTCAGGGGGCTCTGGGGCCAACGTCCTGACTTTC,CAISESGGSGANVLTF
NA,TRBJ2-2,TRBV19,NA,TGTGCCAGTCACTACTCCGGGGAGCTGTTTTTT,CASHYSGELFF
TRBD1,TRBJ1-3,TRBV19,NA,TGTGCCAGTAGTGACAGGGGCTCGGGAAACACCATATATTTT,CASSDRGSGNTIYF
NA,TRBJ2-5,TRBV12-3/TRBV12-4,NA,TGTGCCAGCAGTTTACGAGGCCAAGAGACCCAGTACTTC,CASSLRGQETQYF
TRBD2,TRBJ2-4,TRBV2,NA,TGTGCCAGCCGGGAGGACAATCGAAACATTCAGTACTTC,CASREDNRNIQYF
NA,TRBJ1-6,TRBV18,NA,TGTGCCAGCTCACGGGCAATGATTTCCTATAATTCACCCCTCCACTTT,CASSRAMISYNSPLHF
TRBD1,TRBJ2-7,TRBV29-1,once,TGCAGCGTTGAGGGACAGGGGCTGGAGCAGTACTTC,CSVEGQGLEQYF
NA,TRBJ2-2,TRBV18,NA,TGTGCCAGCTCACTACAGGACCCCCGGAACACCGGGGAGCTGTTTTTT,CASSLQDPRNTGELFF
NA,TRBJ2-6,TRBV6-5,NA,TGTGCCAGCAGTTACTCGACTGGATCTGGGGCCAACGTCCTGACTTTC,CASSYSTGSGANVLTF
NA,TRBJ2-2,TRBV6-4,few,TGTGCCAGCAGTGTATATAGCGGTGACACCGGGGAGCTGTTTTTT,CASSVYSGDTGELFF
NA,TRBJ1-1,TRBV6-5,once,TGTGCCAGCAGTACTCACAGGGCGGGGGACACTGAAGCTTTCTTT,CASSTHRAGDTEAFF
NA,TRBJ1-3,TRBV6-1,NA,TGTGCCAGCAGTGAAATAGGGTTCTCTGGAAACACCATATATTTT,CASSEIGFSGNTIYF
NA,TRBJ2-3,TRBV5-1,NA,TGCGCCAGCAGCCGAGGGGTAGCGGATAGCACAGATACGCAGTATTTT,CASSRGVADSTDTQYF
NA,TRBJ1-3,TRBV9,NA,TGTGCCAGCACTAAACGGCTTTCTGGAAACACCATATATTTT,CASTKRLSGNTIYF
NA,TRBJ1-4,TRBV5-1,once,TGCGCCAGCAGCTCCGGATGGGCTAATGAAAAACTGTTTTTT,CASSSGWANEKLFF
TRBD1,TRBJ2-2,TRBV5-8,NA,TGTGCCAGCAGCTTAGAGGGACAGGTCACCGGGGAGCTGTTTTTT,CASSLEGQVTGELFF
NA,TRBJ1-1,TRBV5-1,NA,TGCGCCAGCAGCATCTCCGGAGGGGGGGTCACTGAAGCTTTCTTT,CASSISGGGVTEAFF
NA,TRBJ2-5,TRBV7-7,NA,TGTGCCAGCAGCCCCGGACGGCTGCTGTACCAAGAGACCCAGTACTTC,CASSPGRLLYQETQYF
TRBD1,TRBJ1-2,TRBV11-2,NA,TGTGCCAGCACCGCTGATCCGGGGGGACAGGGGGATGGCTACACCTTC,CASTADPGGQGDGYTF